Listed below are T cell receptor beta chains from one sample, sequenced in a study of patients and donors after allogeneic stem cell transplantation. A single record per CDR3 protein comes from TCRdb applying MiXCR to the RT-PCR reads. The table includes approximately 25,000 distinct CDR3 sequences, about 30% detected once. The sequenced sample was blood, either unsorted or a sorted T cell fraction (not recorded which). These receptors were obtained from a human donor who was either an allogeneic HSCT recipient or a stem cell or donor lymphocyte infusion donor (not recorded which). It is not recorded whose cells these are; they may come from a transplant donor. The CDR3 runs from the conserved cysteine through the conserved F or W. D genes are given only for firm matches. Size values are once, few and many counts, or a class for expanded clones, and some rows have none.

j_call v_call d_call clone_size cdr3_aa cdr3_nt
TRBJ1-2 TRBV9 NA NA CASSVARASYGYTF TGTGCCAGCAGCGTAGCCAGGGCCAGCTATGGCTACACCTTC
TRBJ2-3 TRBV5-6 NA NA CASSVRLFTDTQYF TGTGCCAGCAGCGTCCGACTCTTCACAGATACGCAGTATTTT
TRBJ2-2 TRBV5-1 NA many CASSLGHANTGELFF TGCGCCAGCAGCTTGGGCCATGCGAACACCGGGGAGCTGTTTTTT
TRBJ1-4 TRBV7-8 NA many CASSADRVGTNEKLFF TGTGCCAGCAGCGCCGATCGCGTGGGAACTAATGAAAAACTGTTTTTT
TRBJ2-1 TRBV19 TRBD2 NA CASSTPRRGGPNEQFF TGTGCCAGTAGTACCCCCCGGCGGGGGGGCCCCAATGAGCAGTTCTTC
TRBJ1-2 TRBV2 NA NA CASSAYRANYGYTF TGTGCCAGCAGTGCTTACAGGGCTAACTATGGCTACACCTTC
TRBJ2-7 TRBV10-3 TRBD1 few CAISPLDRGRDEQYF TGTGCCATCAGCCCCTTGGACAGGGGAAGGGACGAGCAGTACTTC
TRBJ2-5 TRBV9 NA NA CASSLFPGIGGKETQYF TGTGCCAGCAGCCTCTTCCCGGGAATAGGGGGTAAAGAGACCCAGTACTTC
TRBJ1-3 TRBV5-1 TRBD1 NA CASRSSGTAGNTIYF TGCGCCAGCAGATCGTCCGGGACAGCGGGAAACACCATATATTTT
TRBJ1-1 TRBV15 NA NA CATSLNTEAFF TGTGCCACCAGTCTGAACACTGAAGCTTTCTTT
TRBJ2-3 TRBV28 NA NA CASSRLDRRGDTQYF TGTGCCAGCAGTAGGCTTGACAGGAGGGGAGATACGCAGTATTTT